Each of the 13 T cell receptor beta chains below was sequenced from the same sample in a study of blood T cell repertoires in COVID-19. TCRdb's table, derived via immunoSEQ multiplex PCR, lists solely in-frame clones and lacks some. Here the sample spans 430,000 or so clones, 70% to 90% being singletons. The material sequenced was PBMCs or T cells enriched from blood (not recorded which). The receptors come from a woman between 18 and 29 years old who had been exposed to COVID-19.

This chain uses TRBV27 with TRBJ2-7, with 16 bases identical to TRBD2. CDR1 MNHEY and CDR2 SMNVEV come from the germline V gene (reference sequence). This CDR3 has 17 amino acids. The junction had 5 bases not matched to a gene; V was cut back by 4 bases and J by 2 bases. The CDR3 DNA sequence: TGTGCCAGCAGTTCACCGGGACTAGCGGGAGGGCCCTACGAGCAGTACTTC. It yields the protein CASSSPGLAGGPYEQYF.

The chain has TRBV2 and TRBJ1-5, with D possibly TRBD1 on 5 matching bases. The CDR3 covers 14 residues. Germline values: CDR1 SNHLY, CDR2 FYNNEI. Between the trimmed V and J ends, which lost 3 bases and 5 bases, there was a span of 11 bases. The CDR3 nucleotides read TGTGCCAGCAGTGATCGGCAGGGATATCAGCCCCAGCATTTT. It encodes CASSDRQGYQPQHF. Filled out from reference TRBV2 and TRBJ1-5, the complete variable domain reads EPEVTQTPSHQVTQMGQEVILRCVPISNHLYFYWYRQILGQKVEFLVSFYNNEISEKSEIFDDQFSVERPDGSNFTLKIRSTKLEDSAMYFCASSDRQGYQPQHFGDGTRLSIL.

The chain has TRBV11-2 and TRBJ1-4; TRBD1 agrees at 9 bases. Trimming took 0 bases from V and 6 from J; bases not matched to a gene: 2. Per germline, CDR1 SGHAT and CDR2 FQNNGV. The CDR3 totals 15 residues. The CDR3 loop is CASSLEGQGYEKLFF. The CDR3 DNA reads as TGTGCCAGCAGCTTAGAAGGACAGGGGTATGAAAAACTGTTTTTT.

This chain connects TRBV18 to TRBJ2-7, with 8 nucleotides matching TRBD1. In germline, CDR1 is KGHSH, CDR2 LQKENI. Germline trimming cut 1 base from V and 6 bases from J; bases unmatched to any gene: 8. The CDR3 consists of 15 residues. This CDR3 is CASSPQAGGGAEQYF. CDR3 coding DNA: TGTGCCAGCTCACCACAAGCAGGGGGCGGGGCCGAGCAGTACTTC.

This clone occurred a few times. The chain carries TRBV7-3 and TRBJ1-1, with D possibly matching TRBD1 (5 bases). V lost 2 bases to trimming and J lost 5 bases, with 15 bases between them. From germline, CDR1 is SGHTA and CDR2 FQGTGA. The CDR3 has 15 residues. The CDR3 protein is CASSLLAGRETEAFF. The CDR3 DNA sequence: TGTGCCAGCAGCTTATTGGCAGGGAGGGAGACTGAAGCTTTCTTT.

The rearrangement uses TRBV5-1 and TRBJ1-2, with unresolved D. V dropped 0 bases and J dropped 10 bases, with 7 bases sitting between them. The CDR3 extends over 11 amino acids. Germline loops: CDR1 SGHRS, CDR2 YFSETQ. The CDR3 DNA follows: TGCGCCAGCAGCTTGGGCGCGGACTACACCTTC. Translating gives CASSLGADYTF.

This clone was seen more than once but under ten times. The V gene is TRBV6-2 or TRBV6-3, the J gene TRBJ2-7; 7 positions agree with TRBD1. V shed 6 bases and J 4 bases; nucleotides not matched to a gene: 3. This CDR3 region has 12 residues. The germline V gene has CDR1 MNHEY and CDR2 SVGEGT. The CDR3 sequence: CASSRDRYEQYF. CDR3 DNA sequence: TGTGCCAGCAGCCGGGACAGATACGAGCAGTACTTC.

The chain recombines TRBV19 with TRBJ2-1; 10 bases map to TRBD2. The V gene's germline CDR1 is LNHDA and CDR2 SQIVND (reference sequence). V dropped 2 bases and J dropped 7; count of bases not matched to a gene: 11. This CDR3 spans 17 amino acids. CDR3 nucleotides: TGTGCCAGTAGTATATATCCCCTAGCGGGAGAGGCGAATGAGCAGTTCTTC. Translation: CASSIYPLAGEANEQFF.

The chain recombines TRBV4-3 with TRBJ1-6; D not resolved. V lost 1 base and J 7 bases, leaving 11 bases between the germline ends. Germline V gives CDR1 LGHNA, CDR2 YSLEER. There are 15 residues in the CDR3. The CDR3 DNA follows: TGCGCCAGCAGCCAAGTCATGGCGGCAAATTCACCCCTCCACTTT. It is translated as CASSQVMAANSPLHF.

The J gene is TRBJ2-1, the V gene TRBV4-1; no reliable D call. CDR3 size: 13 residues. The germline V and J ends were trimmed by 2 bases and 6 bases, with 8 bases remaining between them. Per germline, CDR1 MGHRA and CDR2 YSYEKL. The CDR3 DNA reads TGCGCCAGCAGCCAAACTCCCCCCAATGAGCAGTTCTTC. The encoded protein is CASSQTPPNEQFF.

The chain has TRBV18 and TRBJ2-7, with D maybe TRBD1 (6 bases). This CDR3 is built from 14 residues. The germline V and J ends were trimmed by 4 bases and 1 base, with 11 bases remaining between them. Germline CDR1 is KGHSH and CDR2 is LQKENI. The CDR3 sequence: CASSRITGSYEQYF. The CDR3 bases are TGTGCCAGCTCACGGATTACAGGGTCCTACGAGCAGTACTTC.

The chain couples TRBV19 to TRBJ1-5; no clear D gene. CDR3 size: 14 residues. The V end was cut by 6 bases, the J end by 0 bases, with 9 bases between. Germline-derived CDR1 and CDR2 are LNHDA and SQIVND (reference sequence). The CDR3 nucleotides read TGTGCCAGTAGCCTAACAGATAGCAATCAGCCCCAGCATTTT. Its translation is CASSLTDSNQPQHF. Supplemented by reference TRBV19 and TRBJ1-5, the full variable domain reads DGGITQSPKYLFRKEGQNVTLSCEQNLNHDAMYWYRQDPGQGLRLIYYSQIVNDFQKGDIAEGYSVSREKKESFPLTVTSAQKNPTAFYLCASSLTDSNQPQHFGDGTRLSIL.

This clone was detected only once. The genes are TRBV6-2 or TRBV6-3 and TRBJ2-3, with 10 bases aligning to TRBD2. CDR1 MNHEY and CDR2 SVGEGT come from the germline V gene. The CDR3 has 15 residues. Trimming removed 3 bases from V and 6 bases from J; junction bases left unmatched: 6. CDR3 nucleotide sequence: TGTGCCAGCAGTTATCCAAGCGGGGGGGAGGATACGCAGTATTTT. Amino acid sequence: CASSYPSGGEDTQYF.